This T cell receptor beta chain is drawn from a study of blood T cell repertoires in COVID-19. Overall study: Researchers got acute and convalescent COVID-19 samples from the United States, Italy and Spain. T cells, B-cell-depleted T cells, or PBMCs provided the cDNA or gDNA that served as material.

Germline CDR1 is LNHDA and CDR2 is SQIVND (reference sequence). The CDR3 has 15 amino acids. After removal of 5 bases from V and 2 bases from J, the junction contained 5 bases not matched to a gene. This clone is a singleton in its sample. Source study methods: By means of reference gene primer amplification, nucleated cell counts were estimated. Profiled with immunoSEQ multiplex PCR; TCRdb holds only in-frame clones, not every one. The V and J calls and the clone size are those of that table, but D and trimming were determined from the DNA. The top ten hold about a sixth of the sample, which has a few hundred thousand clones, less than 90% seen once.

The TCR originated in a woman older than 75 with active or convalescent COVID-19. The rearrangement links TRBV19 to TRBJ2-7; 11 bases match TRBD2. Sequencing used peripheral blood. The CDR3 nucleotides are TGTGCCAGTAGTCCCGGGACTAGCGGTGCCTACGAGCAGTACTTC. Protein product: CASSPGTSGAYEQYF.